This T cell receptor (beta chain) was sequenced during a study of T cells in lung cancer brain metastases. General study findings and limits: Brain metastases had fewer unique productive clones than primaries (median around 1,500 versus 4,400).

The CDR3 spans 15 residues. Sequencing was performed with immunoSEQ multiplex PCR; in TCRdb, only in-frame clones are kept and a portion is missing. Altogether under 5,000 clones are present, nearly 90% being singletons, with the ten largest covering roughly 3.4%. With respect to this clone: Its specificity is not known.

This clonotype was sampled from a woman in her forties or fifties with non-small cell lung cancer. The chain uses TRBV12-1 and TRBJ2-6; the DNA was not compared with TRBD1, the D call given in the table. TRBV12-1 counts as a pseudogene. Sample: tumor tissue from the primary lung tumor. The CDR3 DNA sequence: TGTGCCAGCAGCATAGGACAAAGTCGGGCCAACGTCCTGACTTTC. This encodes CASSIGQSRANVLTF.